This T cell receptor (beta chain) emerged from a study of CD8 T cells in ankylosing spondylitis. TCRdb reprocessed the 5' RACE reads via MiXCR and lists one record per CDR3 protein. The table records about 500,000 distinct CDR3 sequences, under 5.5% of them present only once. This clonotype was counted ten times or more. Its antigen is currently unknown. Notes on the study in general: In ankylosing spondylitis blood, a motif of about 8 highly homologous TCR beta variants appeared characteristic. Reportedly, disease-linked clones are significantly enriched in ankylosing spondylitis patients' matched synovial fluid.

This TCR was sampled from a male donor with ankylosing spondylitis. What was sequenced was blood, either unsorted or a sorted T cell fraction (not recorded which).

This CDR3 is CASSPSGNSNTGELFF. The CDR3 DNA sequence: TGTGCCAGCAGCCCTAGCGGCAATTCGAACACCGGGGAGCTGTTTTTT. The chain couples TRBV7-3 to TRBJ2-2; 7 bases agree with TRBD2. CDR1 and CDR2 (germline): SGHTA, FQGTGA. With 5 bases clipped from V and 0 bases from J, the junction kept 6 bases outside the gene matches. The CDR3 is 16 residues long.